The 2 T cell receptor beta chains below come from one sample, sequenced in a study of T cells after yellow fever vaccination. TCRdb redid the calling of the 5' RACE reads with MiXCR, one entry per CDR3 protein. The table lists 500,000 to 650,000 distinct CDR3 sequences, about 12% of them singletons. This material consisted of PBMCs, taken on the day of the yellow fever booster vaccination. Source of these receptors: a man aged 30 to 39 who received the YFV17D yellow fever vaccine.

The chain joins TRBV19 to TRBJ2-2, with D unresolved. Germline V CDR1 and CDR2: LNHDA, SQIVND (reference sequence). V lost 1 base and J 6 bases, leaving 9 bases between the germline ends. CDR3 length: 14 residues. The CDR3 nucleotides are TGTGCCAGTAGTATAGGTCCAGGCCCCGGGGAGCTGTTTTTT. This gives the protein CASSIGPGPGELFF. The full variable domain, in which reference TRBV19 and TRBJ2-2 provide the parts outside the CDR3, is DGGITQSPKYLFRKEGQNVTLSCEQNLNHDAMYWYRQDPGQGLRLIYYSQIVNDFQKGDIAEGYSVSREKKESFPLTVTSAQKNPTAFYLCASSIGPGPGELFFGEGSRLTVL.

For this clonotype: The junction shows a germline mismatch at one end, possibly a read error. The chain has TRBV29-1 and TRBJ1-2; D is perhaps TRBD1 (6 bases). The CDR3 totals 9 residues. Germline values: CDR1 SQVTM, CDR2 ANQGSEA. The CDR3 loop is CSVEPRGNF. CDR3 bases: TGCAGCGTGGAGCCCAGGGGAAACTTC.